Presented here are 9 T cell receptor delta chains from one specimen sequenced in a study of γδ T cells in repeated Plasmodium falciparum infection. Flow sorting of PBMC yielded separate Vgamma9/Vdelta2+ and Vdelta2-negative gammadelta T cell populations for bulk repertoire analysis. TCRdb re-called the multiplex PCR reads via CATT. The table includes some 50,000 delta-chain clones, roughly 1.6% detected once. Sequenced sample: gamma-delta T cells from blood. Receptors originate from a pool of human donors (malaria-infected and uninfected, not separated).

In its sample, this clone was seen a few times. Since a far larger clone is one base different, this is likely a read error. Additional DNA sequences in this sample encode the identical CDR3. V and J are TRDV1 and TRDJ1; the D gene could be TRDD2 or TRDD3 (9 bases each). TCRdb lists no J gene, so it was determined here by aligning the DNA to germline. CDR1 is TSWWSYY and CDR2 is QGS in the germline V gene. The length of the CDR3 is 24 residues. CDR3 bases: TGTGCTCTTGGGGATGCGCTTCCTTCCTACCAGGTACTGGGGGACTTCGGGTACACAGATAAACTCATCTTT. Translating it yields CALGDALPSYQVLGDFGYTDKLIF.

This clone was observed many times. A far bigger clonotype differs at one base, so this is likely a read error. Additional DNA sequences in this sample encode the identical CDR3. The V gene is TRDV1, the J gene TRDJ1; 11 bases map to TRDD3. In germline, CDR1 is TSWWSYY, CDR2 QGS. The CDR3 is 22 residues long. J was trimmed by 0 bases and V by 3 bases; bases with no gene match: 21. The CDR3 bases are TGTGCTCTTGGGGACCCTTCCTTCTACTGGGGGATAGGGTCGTCATACACCGATAAACTCATCTTT. It codes for CALGDPSFYWGIGSSYTDKLIF.

This clone came up many times. TCRdb shows a much larger clone's protein in place of this DNA's translation, and the two differ at residue 10, likely through a read error; the protein shown is translated from the DNA. V usage is TRDV1 and J usage is TRDJ1; maybe TRDD3 (6 bases). The CDR3 runs to 14 residues. The V and J ends lost 2 bases and 5 bases respectively, with 12 bases between them. Looked up from germline, CDR1 is TSWWSYY and CDR2 is QGS. The CDR3 DNA reads as TGTGCTCTTGGGGAAGGGATCGGGGGAGATAAACTCATCTTT. Translation: CALGEGIGGDKLIF.

This clone came up a few times. The translation of this DNA and the TCRdb protein of a much larger clone differ at residue 17, probably owing to a read error; the protein shown here is translated from the DNA. J gene calling gave no result, while the V gene is TRDV1; the table's D call, TRDD3, has no DNA check behind it. This CDR3 is built from 19 residues. Germline V gene lookup returns CDR1 TSWWSYY and CDR2 QGS. Here the CDR3 reads CALGAPFPFWGGLTAQPFF. In DNA form, the CDR3 reads TGTGCTCTTGGAGCCCCATTCCCCTTTTGGGGGGGATTGACAGCACAACCCTTCTTT.

A word on this clone: This likely came from a read error, as a far larger clone is one base away. At the DNA level, this CDR3 is encoded by other sequences in the same sample as well. The gene calls are TRDV1 and TRDJ1, with 9 positions matching TRDD3. The J gene is absent in TCRdb and was assigned here via DNA matching to germline. V was clipped by 6 bases and J by 2 bases; unmatched bases: 13. The CDR3 runs to 17 residues. Germline CDR1 and CDR2: TSWWSYY and QGS. The CDR3 DNA sequence: TGTGCTCTTGGAGTCGGGGCTGGGGGATTCTCTACCGATAAACTCATCTTT. This sequence encodes CALGVGAGGFSTDKLIF.

This clone was counted a few times. This DNA's translation differs at residue 12 from TCRdb's protein, which comes from a much larger clone; a read error is likely, and the protein shown is translated from the DNA. The V gene is TRDV2, the J gene TRDJ1; 8 bases match TRDD3. The J gene, left out of TCRdb, was set here by checking the DNA against germline. J was trimmed by 4 bases and V by 3 bases; bases with no gene match: 15. In germline, CDR1 is GEAIGNYY, CDR2 EKD. This CDR3 spans 17 amino acids. The CDR3 spells CACDRVLGGYQIDKLIF. The CDR3, as DNA: TGTGCCTGTGACCGGGTACTGGGGGGGTACCAAATCGATAAACTCATCTTT.

Comments on this clone: This sequence is one base from a far larger clone and is likely a read error. The identical CDR3 is also encoded by other nucleotide sequences in the sample. This chain joins TRDV2 and TRDJ1, with unresolved D. Because TCRdb records no J gene, it was assigned here through a match of the DNA to germline. V was shortened by 0 bases and J by 0 bases, with 16 bases between the two germline ends. Looked up from germline, CDR1 is GEAIGNYY and CDR2 is EKD. This CDR3 region has 17 residues. The CDR3 loop is CACDTVGQPDHTDKLIF. The CDR3 nucleotides are TGTGCCTGTGACACCGTGGGACAGCCAGATCACACCGATAAACTCATCTTT.

In its sample, this clone was seen many times. The chain carries TRDV1 and TRDJ1; 13 positions agree with TRDD3. V was clipped by 1 base and J by 5 bases; unmatched bases: 22. This CDR3 contains 22 residues. Looked up from germline, CDR1 is TSWWSYY and CDR2 is QGS. CDR3 in amino acids: CALGEPPSYSYRTGGYGDKLIF. CDR3 coding DNA: TGTGCTCTTGGGGAACCCCCATCCTATAGTTACCGTACTGGGGGATACGGGGATAAACTCATCTTT.

Concerning this clone: TCRdb attributes to this sequence the protein of a much larger clone, which differs from the DNA translation at residue 9; a read error is likely, and the protein displayed is translated from the DNA. The chain combines TRDV2 with TRDJ1, with TRDD3 matching 9 bases. TCRdb does not report a J gene; here it was assigned by matching the DNA to germline references. Germline loops: CDR1 GEAIGNYY, CDR2 EKD. The CDR3 runs to 16 residues. The trim removed 3 bases at V and 1 base at J, leaving 8 bases unmatched. The CDR3 loop is CACDPLGDAVTDKLIF. Here the CDR3 DNA reads TGTGCCTGTGACCCTCTGGGGGATGCCGTCACCGATAAACTCATCTTT.